These 22 T cell receptor beta chains were sequenced from one sample in a study of siplizumab effects on memory and regulatory T cells. Measured with immunoSEQ multiplex PCR; TCRdb has only the in-frame clones, and not every one. The data show approximately 50,000 clones, roughly 92% seen once. The specimen sequenced was CD8+ T cells sorted from blood. Every receptor here comes from a human donor in good health.

J is TRBJ2-7 and V is TRBV5-1, with 11 bases lining up with TRBD2. The V segment lost 1 base and the J segment 3 bases; nucleotides outside the gene matches: 12. The CDR3 spans 18 residues. The germline CDR1 and CDR2 sequences are SGHRS and YFSETQ. The CDR3 nucleotides read TGCGCCAGCAGCTTGAGGGACATCCTAGCGGGAGGCTTCTACGAGCAGTACTTC. Amino acid sequence: CASSLRDILAGGFYEQYF.

The chain recombines TRBV9 with TRBJ1-3; 7 nucleotides match TRBD1. Losses at the gene ends were 4 bases for V and 2 bases for J; bases not matched to a gene: 12. The germline CDR1 and CDR2 sequences are SGDLS and YYNGEE. The CDR3 is made up of 17 amino acids. The CDR3 here is CASSLLFTGAPGNTIYF. The CDR3 DNA is TGTGCCAGCAGCCTCCTGTTTACAGGGGCCCCTGGAAACACCATATATTTT.

The chain has TRBV7-9 and TRBJ2-7; D is ambiguous. Germline values: CDR1 SEHNR, CDR2 FQNEAQ (reference sequence). The CDR3 sequence is 13 residues long. The V and J ends lost 3 bases and 1 base respectively, with 7 bases between them. CDR3: CASSFQESYEQYF. The CDR3 bases are TGTGCCAGCAGCTTTCAGGAATCCTACGAGCAGTACTTC.

The V gene is TRBV2, the J gene TRBJ1-1; D not certain. The V gene lost 5 bases and the J gene lost 10 bases, with 20 bases spanning the gap. The CDR3 consists of 14 residues. Germline CDR1 and CDR2: SNHLY and FYNNEI. The CDR3 DNA reads TGTGCCAGCAGTACCGTACTGTTTCGTGTGCGAGCTTTCTTT. It is translated as CASSTVLFRVRAFF.

The CDR3 spells CASSLAGGTYEQYF. Here the CDR3 DNA reads TGTGCCAGCAGCTTAGCGGGGGGGACATACGAGCAGTACTTC. The V gene is TRBV7-6, the J gene TRBJ2-7; D perhaps matches TRBD2 (7 bases). CDR3 size: 14 residues. Germline V lookup: CDR1 SGHVS, CDR2 FNYEAQ. V was trimmed by 0 bases and J by 4 bases, leaving 10 bases between them. Full variable domain (remainder filled in from reference TRBV7-6 and TRBJ2-7): GAGVSQSPRYKVTKRGQDVALRCDPISGHVSLYWYRQALGQGPEFLTYFNYEAQQDKSGLPNDRFSAERPEGSISTLTIQRTEQRDSAMYRCASSLAGGTYEQYFGPGTRLTVT.

J is TRBJ2-3 and V is TRBV11-2, with TRBD2 matching over 9 bases. Germline-derived CDR1 and CDR2 are SGHAT and FQNNGV. This CDR3 has 16 residues. Trimming cost V 2 bases and J 3 bases; bases outside gene matches: 6. CDR3 protein: CASSLLGREGTDTQYF. CDR3 in DNA: TGTGCCAGCAGCTTATTAGGGCGGGAGGGGACAGATACGCAGTATTTT.

V is TRBV6-5 and J is TRBJ2-1, with TRBD2 identical over 7 bases. The V segment lost 2 bases and the J segment 14 bases; nucleotides outside the gene matches: 6. The CDR3 runs to 12 residues. In germline, CDR1 is MNHEY, CDR2 SVGAGI. The CDR3 spells CASSYKAGDEFF. The DNA of the CDR3 is TGTGCCAGCAGTTACAAGGCGGGAGACGAGTTCTTC.

The rearrangement uses TRBV19 and TRBJ2-7, with 11 bases lining up with TRBD2. Trimming cost V 5 bases and J 3 bases; bases outside gene matches: 6. Germline CDR1 reads LNHDA; CDR2 reads SQIVND (reference sequence). The CDR3 covers 15 residues. As DNA, the CDR3 is TGTGCCAGTAGTTCCTCGGGACTAGCGGTCTACGAGCAGTACTTC. This translates into CASSSSGLAVYEQYF.

V usage is TRBV10-3 and J usage is TRBJ2-1; D is unresolved. CDR1 ENHRY and CDR2 SYGVKD come from the germline V gene. V was pared by 4 bases and J by 0 bases, with 22 bases between. The CDR3 runs 19 residues. The CDR3 DNA follows: TGTGCCATCAGTGGGGTCTTAGGCGCCCAAACGAGCTCCTACAATGAGCAGTTCTTC. It translates to CAISGVLGAQTSSYNEQFF.

The chain has TRBV28 and TRBJ1-2; the D gene is possibly TRBD1 (5 bases). V lost 6 bases to trimming and J lost 5 bases, with 13 bases between them. The CDR3 totals 13 residues. Germline-derived CDR1 and CDR2 are MDHEN and SYDVKM. CDR3 nucleotide sequence: TGTGCCAGCAGGGACCGGGGACTGTATGGCTACACCTTC. Translated, it gives CASRDRGLYGYTF.

The chain couples TRBV11-2 to TRBJ2-3; weak D call: TRBD2 (5 bases). V was shortened by 2 bases and J by 1 base, with 10 bases between the two germline ends. The V gene's germline CDR1 is SGHAT and CDR2 FQNNGV. CDR3 length: 15 amino acids. The DNA for the CDR3 is TGTGCCAGCAGCTTAAGGGCGGAGGGCACAGATACGCAGTATTTT. It yields the protein CASSLRAEGTDTQYF.

This clone was found once. The V call is TRBV28, the J call TRBJ1-1; D ambiguous. V was cut by 2 bases and J by 0 bases, with 10 bases left in between. Germline-derived CDR1 and CDR2 are MDHEN and SYDVKM. The length of the CDR3 is 15 residues. The DNA of the CDR3 is TGTGCCAGCAGTTTAGTCAGCATCATGAACACTGAAGCTTTCTTT. As protein: CASSLVSIMNTEAFF.

This chain joins TRBV28 and TRBJ2-7, with D tentatively TRBD2 (5 bases). The germline V gene encodes CDR1 MDHEN and CDR2 SYDVKM. This CDR3 contains 17 residues. With 5 bases removed from V and 0 bases from J, the gap between germline ends came to 20 bases. CDR3 region: CASSTYPGLQSSYEQYF. The CDR3 nucleotides are TGTGCCAGCAGTACTTACCCCGGACTTCAAAGCTCCTACGAGCAGTACTTC.

The rearrangement uses TRBV7-6 and TRBJ2-6; D remains unclear. The CDR3 has 15 residues. CDR1 and CDR2 from the germline V gene are SGHVS and FNYEAQ. Trimming stripped 7 bases from V and 4 bases from J, with 14 bases between. The CDR3 here is CASTELPLGANVLTF. The CDR3, as DNA: TGTGCCAGCACGGAGCTCCCTTTGGGGGCCAACGTCCTGACTTTC.

The chain couples TRBV5-1 to TRBJ1-2, with D tentatively TRBD1 (5 bases). This CDR3 comprises 14 residues. Deletions cut 4 bases from V and 8 bases from J, with 18 bases between. Germline assignment: CDR1 SGHRS and CDR2 YFSETQ. The CDR3 sequence is CASSLGTALGGYTF. The DNA for the CDR3 is TGCGCCAGCAGCCTTGGGACGGCGCTAGGAGGCTACACCTTC.

This clone was picked up one time. This rearrangement joins TRBV7-8 to TRBJ1-5; possibly TRBD1 for D (6 bases). Looked up from germline, CDR1 is SGHVS and CDR2 is FQNEAQ. CDR3 size: 15 residues. Trimming shortened V by 5 bases and J by 0 bases, and 11 bases separated the two germline ends. This CDR3 reads CASSTLTGSNQPQHF. CDR3 in DNA: TGTGCCAGCAGCACCTTGACAGGTAGCAATCAGCCCCAGCATTTT.

This chain links TRBV7-8 with TRBJ2-7; D is ambiguous. The ends were cut back, 2 bases at V and 6 bases at J, with 11 bases in the middle. The CDR3 has 13 residues. Germline values: CDR1 SGHVS, CDR2 FQNEAQ. The CDR3 is CASSLYPGREQYF. The DNA for the CDR3 is TGTGCCAGCAGCTTATATCCTGGACGCGAGCAGTACTTC.

This clone occurred once. This chain links TRBV30 with TRBJ2-7; 11 nucleotides match TRBD2. V was clipped by 0 bases and J by 6 bases; unmatched bases: 7. Germline values: CDR1 GTSNPN, CDR2 SVGIG (reference sequence). This CDR3 comprises 15 residues. The CDR3: CAWSVPLAGGSEQYF. The CDR3 region has the DNA TGTGCCTGGAGTGTACCGCTAGCGGGAGGTAGCGAGCAGTACTTC.

The chain is built from TRBV5-1 and TRBJ1-1, with 12 positions matching TRBD1. Trimming took 5 bases from V and 0 from J; bases not matched to a gene: 5. This CDR3 has 16 amino acids. CDR1 is SGHRS, CDR2 YFSETQ, per germline. The CDR3 sequence is CASSSGTGGMNTEAFF. DNA of the CDR3: TGCGCCAGCAGTTCCGGGACAGGGGGCATGAACACTGAAGCTTTCTTT.

CDR3 in DNA: TGTGCCAGCAGTTTCTGGGCCCGAGACGATCAGCCCCAGCATTTT. Translated: CASSFWARDDQPQHF. The gene calls are TRBV28 and TRBJ1-5; D is undetermined. The germline V gene encodes CDR1 MDHEN and CDR2 SYDVKM. The CDR3 is 15 amino acids. V gave up 3 bases and J gave up 5 bases, with 14 bases separating them.

This chain uses TRBV9 with TRBJ2-7, with D maybe TRBD1 (5 bases). The V and J ends lost 3 bases and 6 bases respectively, with 10 bases between them. Germline V CDR1 and CDR2: SGDLS, YYNGEE. The CDR3 covers 12 residues. The CDR3 coding sequence is TGTGCCAGCAGCGCCCAAGGGGCCGAGCAGTACTTC. It specifies CASSAQGAEQYF. Full variable domain (rest looked up from reference TRBV9 and TRBJ2-7): DSGVTQTPKHLITATGQRVTLRCSPRSGDLSVYWYQQSLDQGLQFLIQYYNGEERAKGNILERFSAQQFPDLHSELNLSSLELGDSALYFCASSAQGAEQYFGPGTRLTVT.

The chain is built from TRBV11-2 and TRBJ2-2; 8 bases are shared with TRBD2. CDR1 and CDR2 from the germline V gene are SGHAT and FQNNGV. The CDR3 runs to 16 residues. V shed 5 bases, J shed 1 base, and the junction held 6 bases outside the gene matches. In DNA, the CDR3 is TGTGCCAGCAGCGGATATAGCGGGATGAACACCGGGGAGCTGTTTTTT. It specifies CASSGYSGMNTGELFF.